These 19 T cell receptor beta chains were all obtained from the same sample, sequenced in a study of blood T cell repertoires in COVID-19. Profiled with immunoSEQ multiplex PCR; TCRdb holds only in-frame clones, not every one. The sample holds approximately 450,000 clones, 80% to 90% seen once. Sequencing was carried out using PBMCs or T cells enriched from blood (not recorded which). The receptors derive from a man between 25 and 39 years old who had recovered from COVID-19.

The chain combines TRBV14 with TRBJ2-3; D is perhaps TRBD2 (6 bases). V lost 0 bases to trimming and J lost 10 bases, with 17 bases between them. CDR3 length: 15 residues. CDR1 SGHDN and CDR2 FVKESK come from the germline V gene. In DNA form, the CDR3 reads TGTGCCAGCAGCCAAGAGGCCGGGAGTATGACGGCGCAGTATTTT. This translates into CASSQEAGSMTAQYF.

J is TRBJ2-5 and V is TRBV4-1; the match to TRBD2 covers 13 bases. CDR1 and CDR2 from the germline V gene are MGHRA and YSYEKL. CDR3 length: 15 residues. Trimming cost V 2 bases and J 4 bases; bases outside gene matches: 1. CDR3 protein: CASSQTSGRAETQYF. For the CDR3, the DNA is TGCGCCAGCAGCCAAACTAGCGGGAGGGCAGAGACCCAGTACTTC.

This clone was detected once. The J gene is TRBJ1-4, the V gene TRBV12-5; D is ambiguous. The CDR3 loop spans 15 amino acids. Germline values: CDR1 LGHNT, CDR2 FRNRAP. With 2 bases removed from V and 4 bases from J, the gap between germline ends came to 11 bases. CDR3 residues: CASGLSRVLNEKLFF. DNA of the CDR3: TGTGCTAGTGGTTTGTCCCGGGTCCTTAATGAAAAACTGTTTTTT.

The genes are TRBV27 and TRBJ1-5, with D unresolved. Germline V gene data show CDR1 as MNHEY and CDR2 as SMNVEV (reference sequence). V dropped 2 bases and J dropped 1 base, with 9 bases sitting between them. CDR3 length: 15 amino acids. The CDR3 bases are TGTGCCAGCAGTTTAGACTTCGGGAGCAATCAGCCCCAGCATTTT. Encoded protein: CASSLDFGSNQPQHF.

The chain has TRBV5-4 and TRBJ2-4, with D perhaps TRBD2 (6 bases). Trimming shortened V by 3 bases and J by 0 bases, and 19 bases separated the two germline ends. The CDR3 length is 18 residues. Germline CDR1 and CDR2: SGHNT and YYREEE (reference sequence). CDR3 protein: CASSSAPGTVLAKNIQYF. In DNA form, the CDR3 reads TGTGCCAGCAGCTCAGCACCCGGGACTGTTCTAGCCAAAAACATTCAGTACTTC.

In DNA form, the CDR3 reads TGCGCCAGCAGTGATGGTGGACTGGGAAACACCATATATTTT. As protein: CASSDGGLGNTIYF. This rearrangement joins TRBV10-1 to TRBJ1-3, with D unresolved. The germline V gene has CDR1 WNHNN and CDR2 SYGVQD (reference sequence). Trimming left V 3 bases short and J 4 bases short, with 10 bases between. CDR3 size: 14 residues.

This chain uses TRBV19 with TRBJ1-6; TRBD1 agrees at 10 bases. The germline gives CDR1 LNHDA, CDR2 SQIVND (reference sequence). The CDR3 loop spans 14 amino acids. The ends lost 7 bases at V and 6 bases at J; junction bases unmatched: 3. CDR3 nucleotides: TGTGCCAGTATACGGACAGGGGGTAATTCACCCCTCCACTTT. Translating gives CASIRTGGNSPLHF.

This clone was found many times. Other nucleotide sequences in the sample specify the same CDR3. The chain uses TRBV12-3 or TRBV12-4 and TRBJ1-5, with a possible D match to TRBD1 (5 bases). Trimming left V 5 bases short and J 4 bases short, with 9 bases between. The CDR3 has 13 residues. CDR3 coding DNA: TGTGCCAGCAGTCTGGACATTAATCAGCCCCAGCATTTT. Protein sequence: CASSLDINQPQHF.

The rearrangement joins TRBV14 to TRBJ2-1; possible D gene TRBD2, 6 bases. V was clipped by 4 bases and J by 2 bases, with 12 bases between them. Germline V gene data show CDR1 as SGHDN and CDR2 as FVKESK. The CDR3 totals 15 residues. CDR3 bases: TGTGCCAGCAGCCCTGGACTACCCCCCTACAATGAGCAGTTCTTC. Translating it yields CASSPGLPPYNEQFF. Together with reference TRBV14 and TRBJ2-1, the CDR3 gives the full variable domain: EAGVTQFPSHSVIEKGQTVTLRCDPISGHDNLYWYRRVMGKEIKFLLHFVKESKQDESGMPNNRFLAERTGGTYSTLKVQPAELEDSGVYFCASSPGLPPYNEQFFGPGTRLTVL.

CDR3 DNA sequence: TGCGCCAGCAGCTTGGTCGGACTAGCGGGATTAAGCTCCTACAATGAGCAGTTCTTC. It codes for CASSLVGLAGLSSYNEQFF. The V call is TRBV5-1, the J call TRBJ2-1, with 12 bases aligning to TRBD2. After removal of 0 bases from V and 0 bases from J, the junction contained 7 bases not matched to a gene. The CDR3 is 19 residues long. The germline V gene encodes CDR1 SGHRS and CDR2 YFSETQ.

The chain recombines TRBV4-1 with TRBJ1-2; D unclear. Germline-derived CDR1 and CDR2 are MGHRA and YSYEKL. The CDR3 spans 16 residues. Trimming took off 4 bases at V and 4 bases at J, with 19 bases between the two ends. This CDR3 reads CASSRGKGLPGYGYTF. CDR3 DNA: TGCGCCAGCAGCCGAGGGAAAGGCCTCCCGGGCTATGGCTACACCTTC.

J is TRBJ1-4 and V is TRBV3-1 (or the pseudogene TRBV3-2); TRBD1 matches at 11 bases. The CDR3 runs 18 residues. CDR1 LGHDT and CDR2 YNNKEL come from the germline V gene (reference sequence). Unmatched junction bases numbered 14, after V lost 1 base and J lost 10 bases. Here the CDR3 DNA reads TGTGCCAGCAGCCAAGGCGCCGGGACAGGGGGAATTGGCGTAAAACTGTTTTTT. Protein product: CASSQGAGTGGIGVKLFF.

The rearrangement joins TRBV29-1 to TRBJ2-5; possible D gene TRBD2, 5 bases. The CDR3 extends over 15 amino acids. Germline CDR1 reads SQVTM; CDR2 reads ANQGSEA. V was shortened by 3 bases and J by 1 base, with 15 bases between the two germline ends. The CDR3: CSVERTASSQETQYF. The CDR3, as DNA: TGCAGCGTTGAGCGGACTGCTAGCTCCCAAGAGACCCAGTACTTC.

The chain joins TRBV18 to TRBJ2-1; D ambiguous. CDR3 size: 14 residues. Germline V gene sequence: CDR1 KGHSH, CDR2 LQKENI. V lost 2 bases, J lost 4 bases, and 9 bases lay in between. The CDR3 DNA is TGTGCCAGCTCACCATCCTACGCTTACAATGAGCAGTTCTTC. Translating gives CASSPSYAYNEQFF.

The chain combines TRBV9 with TRBJ2-2, with 16 bases matching TRBD2. CDR1 is SGDLS and CDR2 is YYNGEE in the germline V gene. Trimming took 4 bases from V and 5 from J; bases not matched to a gene: 5. The CDR3 sequence is 17 residues long. The CDR3 DNA reads as TGTGCCAGCAGCTCGGGACTAGCGGGAGGGTATACCGGGGAGCTGTTTTTT. Protein: CASSSGLAGGYTGELFF.

The V call is TRBV3-1 (or the pseudogene TRBV3-2), the J call TRBJ1-5; maybe TRBD1 (5 bases). The CDR3 is 15 residues long. The V gene lost 1 base and the J gene lost 4 bases, with 11 bases spanning the gap. Germline lookup yields CDR1 LGHDT and CDR2 YNNKEL (reference sequence). CDR3 residues: CASSQGGAQNQPQHF. Written as DNA, the CDR3 is TGTGCCAGCAGCCAAGGCGGGGCCCAGAATCAGCCCCAGCATTTT.

The chain joins TRBV5-1 to TRBJ2-1, with TRBD2 matching over 10 bases. The germline V gene encodes CDR1 SGHRS and CDR2 YFSETQ. V lost 0 bases and J lost 1; bases outside the gene matches: 4. The CDR3 sequence is 17 residues long. CDR3 DNA: TGCGCCAGCAGCTTGGTAGCGGGAGGCCGATCCTACAATGAGCAGTTCTTC. It translates to CASSLVAGGRSYNEQFF.

The rearrangement links TRBV4-2 to TRBJ2-6; D not resolved. Germline CDR1 LGHNA, CDR2 YNFKEQ. This CDR3 is 17 amino acids long. The V end was cut by 0 bases, the J end by 0 bases, with 9 bases between. The CDR3 here is CASSQEASHSGANVLTF. CDR3 DNA sequence: TGTGCCAGCAGCCAAGAGGCCTCCCACTCTGGGGCCAACGTCCTGACTTTC.

This chain links TRBV5-6 with TRBJ2-2, with TRBD2 matching 12 bases. Germline V gene lookup returns CDR1 SGHDT and CDR2 YYEEEE. With V trimmed by 5 bases and J by 3 bases, 8 bases remained unmatched. CDR3 length equals 17 residues. In DNA form, the CDR3 reads TGTGCCAGCAGTCCGGGGACTAGCGGGTTTGACACCGGGGAGCTGTTTTTT. Its protein product is CASSPGTSGFDTGELFF.